Listed below are T cell receptor beta chains from one sample, sequenced in a study of CD8 T cells in Susac syndrome. TCRdb analysed the immunoSEQ multiplex PCR reads with MiXCR anew, one entry per CDR3 protein. The sample contains about 180,000 distinct CDR3 sequences, more than 90% of which appear only once. The sequenced sample was CD4+ T cells from PBMCs. All receptors derive from a human donor with multiple sclerosis. CDR3s include the opening cysteine and the closing phenylalanine or tryptophan. D genes are given only for firm matches. Some rows have no size entry. The others give once, few or many, or a class for an expanded clone.

size	V	D	J	DNA	CDR3
-	TRBV4-2	TRBD2	TRBJ2-3	TGTGCCAGCAGCCAAGCTAGCGGGGGTAGCACAGATACGCAGTATTTT	CASSQASGGSTDTQYF
once	TRBV14	-	TRBJ1-5	TGTGCCAGCAGCGACCGGGCTCCACAATGGGATCAGCCCCAGCATTTT	CASSDRAPQWDQPQHF
-	TRBV12-3/TRBV12-4	-	TRBJ1-2	TGTGCCAGCAGACCTCCCAGGGGATCTGGCTACACCTTC	CASRPPRGSGYTF
-	TRBV7-9	-	TRBJ1-1	TGTGCCAGCAGCTTTCAGGTTGGGTACACTGAAGCTTTCTTT	CASSFQVGYTEAFF
-	TRBV4-1	-	TRBJ2-1	TGCGCCAGCAGCCGCCCCGAGGGTAGGGTCTCGGGGGATGAGCAGTTCTTC	CASSRPEGRVSGDEQFF
-	TRBV20-1	-	TRBJ1-5	TGCAGTGCTTCGTACAGACATACGGATAGCAATCAGCCCCAGCATTTT	CSASYRHTDSNQPQHF
-	TRBV6-5	-	TRBJ2-1	TGTGCCAGCAGTTCCTCGAACAGGTTCCTAGGGGACAATGAGCAGTTCTTC	CASSSSNRFLGDNEQFF
few	TRBV5-4	TRBD1	TRBJ2-5	TGTGCCAGCAGCCCCGGGACAGGCCAAGAGACCCAGTACTTC	CASSPGTGQETQYF
-	TRBV15	TRBD2	TRBJ2-5	TGTGCCACCAGCAGAGGGGACGGGGGGGCCCTGGAGACCCAGTACTTC	CATSRGDGGALETQYF
-	TRBV28	TRBD2	TRBJ2-7	TGTGCCAGCAGTTTAGGTGGGACTAGTCACGAGCAGTACTTC	CASSLGGTSHEQYF
-	TRBV5-6	-	TRBJ2-7	TGTGCCAGCAGCTTTAGGACCTACGAGCAGTACTTC	CASSFRTYEQYF
-	TRBV27	TRBD2	TRBJ2-2	TGTGCCAGCAGTTTAACCCTTTGGCTAGCGGAGACCGGGGAGCTGTTTTTT	CASSLTLWLAETGELFF